This T cell receptor (beta chain) comes out of a study of Ad26.COV2.S vaccination and SARS-CoV-2 variants. Looking at the study overall: In the study, Ad26.COV2.S was injected intramuscularly once, or twice 56 days apart. The study's findings and limits: Analyses that measured TCR breadth and depth may have underestimated total T cell responses. Substantial breadth was reportedly displayed by spike-specific CD8+ and CD4+ T cell responses after vaccination.

The treatment denotes: roughly 19 received Ad26.COV2.S at low or high dose, single or two shots; 5 received placebo; per-sample allocation not given. Collection of samples fell on day 63 after the first vaccine or placebo injection. Ad26.COV2.S expressed prefusion-stabilized spike from the original Wuhan strain. Worth noting for this clone: Its antigen is as yet unknown.

Repertoires were generated with immunoSEQ multiplex PCR, while TCRdb's copy carries only in-frame clones and drops some. The table includes around 300,000 clones, about 89% detected once. The V segment lost 0 bases and the J segment 9 bases; nucleotides outside the gene matches: 18. The CDR3 is made up of 19 amino acids. The V gene's germline CDR1 is SGHDN and CDR2 FVKESK. The TCR sequence derives from a person between 18 and 65 years old who received the Ad26.COV2.S COVID-19 vaccine or a placebo. Source: peripheral blood, taken in a trial of Ad26.COV2.S vaccine versus placebo. The chain is built from TRBV14 and TRBJ2-1; 9 bases map to TRBD2. The CDR3 DNA reads TGTGCCAGCAGCCAAGATTGGATAGCGGGGGCCACCCCCGGGGGTGAGCAGTTCTTC. Encoded protein: CASSQDWIAGATPGGEQFF.